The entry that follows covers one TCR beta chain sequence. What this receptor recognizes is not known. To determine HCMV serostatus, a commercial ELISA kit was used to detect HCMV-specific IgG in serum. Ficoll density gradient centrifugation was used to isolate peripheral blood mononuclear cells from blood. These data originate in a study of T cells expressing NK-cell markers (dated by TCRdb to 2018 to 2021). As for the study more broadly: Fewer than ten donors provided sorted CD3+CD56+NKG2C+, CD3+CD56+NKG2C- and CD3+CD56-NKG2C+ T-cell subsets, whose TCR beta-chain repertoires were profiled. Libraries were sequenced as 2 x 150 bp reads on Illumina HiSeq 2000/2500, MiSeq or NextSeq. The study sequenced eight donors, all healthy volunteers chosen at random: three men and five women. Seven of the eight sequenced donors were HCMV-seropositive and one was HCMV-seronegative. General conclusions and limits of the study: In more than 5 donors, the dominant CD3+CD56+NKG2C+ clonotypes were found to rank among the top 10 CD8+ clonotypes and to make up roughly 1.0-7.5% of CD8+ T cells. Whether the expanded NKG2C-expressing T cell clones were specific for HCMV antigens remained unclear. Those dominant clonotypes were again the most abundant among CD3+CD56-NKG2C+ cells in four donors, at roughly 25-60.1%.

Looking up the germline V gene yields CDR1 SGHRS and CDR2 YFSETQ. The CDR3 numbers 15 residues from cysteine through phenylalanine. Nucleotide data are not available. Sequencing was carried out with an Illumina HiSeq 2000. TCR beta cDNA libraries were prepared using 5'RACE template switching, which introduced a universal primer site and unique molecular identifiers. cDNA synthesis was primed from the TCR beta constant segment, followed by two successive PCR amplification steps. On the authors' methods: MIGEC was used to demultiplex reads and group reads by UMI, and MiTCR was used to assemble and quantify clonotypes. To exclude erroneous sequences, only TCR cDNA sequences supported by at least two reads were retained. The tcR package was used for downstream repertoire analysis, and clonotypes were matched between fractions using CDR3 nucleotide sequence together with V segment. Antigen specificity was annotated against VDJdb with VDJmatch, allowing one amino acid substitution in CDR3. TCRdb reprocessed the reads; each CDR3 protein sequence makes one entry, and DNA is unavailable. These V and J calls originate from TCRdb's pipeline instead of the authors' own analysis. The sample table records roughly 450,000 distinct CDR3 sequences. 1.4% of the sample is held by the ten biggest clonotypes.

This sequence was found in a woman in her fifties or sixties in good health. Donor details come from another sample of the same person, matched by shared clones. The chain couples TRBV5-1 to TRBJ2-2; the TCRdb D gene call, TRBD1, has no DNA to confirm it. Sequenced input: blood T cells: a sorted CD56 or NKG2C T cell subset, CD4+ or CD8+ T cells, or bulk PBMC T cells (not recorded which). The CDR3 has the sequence CASSFGQGGTGELFF.